The clone carrying this T cell receptor beta chain has more than one count but fewer than ten. Antigen: not known. MiXCR, run by TCRdb on the reads, gives a single entry per CDR3 protein. The repertoire consists of approximately 910,000 distinct CDR3 sequences, with around 32% occurring once and the leading ten covering over 13%. The germline V gene encodes CDR1 MGHRA and CDR2 YSYEKL. V trimming: 3 bases; J trimming: 7 bases; junction bases outside the gene matches: 2. The CDR3 contains 15 residues. This specimen belongs to a study of T cell repertoires in cytomegalovirus infection. About the research overall: Recently identified HLA-C-restricted and well-studied HLA-B-restricted CMV epitopes were used. Regarding the study as a whole: The ex vivo response was dominated by HLA-C-restricted CMV-specific TCR beta clonotypes.

The chain combines TRBV4-1 with TRBJ2-1; 14 bases map to TRBD2. The sample in question was cultured CD8+ T cells from PBMCs, obtained from culture after CMV antigen stimulation. The origin of this receptor is a human donor in good health (CMV status not recorded). Some clones in this sample may be carry-over from other donors' samples. DNA of the CDR3: TGCGCCAGCAGCCATCGACTAGCGGGGGGGAATGAGCAGTTCTTC. Protein: CASSHRLAGGNEQFF.